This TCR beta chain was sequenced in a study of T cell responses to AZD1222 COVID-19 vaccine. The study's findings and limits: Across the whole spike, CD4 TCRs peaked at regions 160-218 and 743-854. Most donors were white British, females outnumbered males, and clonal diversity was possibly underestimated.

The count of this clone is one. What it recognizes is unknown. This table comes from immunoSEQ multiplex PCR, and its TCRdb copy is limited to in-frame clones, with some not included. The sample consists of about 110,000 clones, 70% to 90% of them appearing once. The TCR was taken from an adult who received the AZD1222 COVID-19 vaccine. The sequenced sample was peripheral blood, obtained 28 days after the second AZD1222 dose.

The CDR3 DNA reads as TGTGCCAGCAGTCAGGACAGGGACTATGGCTACACCTTC. Translated, it gives CASSQDRDYGYTF. The chain carries TRBV9 and TRBJ1-2; 8 nucleotides align to TRBD1. The CDR3 has 13 amino acids. CDR1 and CDR2 (germline): SGDLS, YYNGEE. Unmatched junction bases numbered 3, after V lost 5 bases and J lost 3 bases.